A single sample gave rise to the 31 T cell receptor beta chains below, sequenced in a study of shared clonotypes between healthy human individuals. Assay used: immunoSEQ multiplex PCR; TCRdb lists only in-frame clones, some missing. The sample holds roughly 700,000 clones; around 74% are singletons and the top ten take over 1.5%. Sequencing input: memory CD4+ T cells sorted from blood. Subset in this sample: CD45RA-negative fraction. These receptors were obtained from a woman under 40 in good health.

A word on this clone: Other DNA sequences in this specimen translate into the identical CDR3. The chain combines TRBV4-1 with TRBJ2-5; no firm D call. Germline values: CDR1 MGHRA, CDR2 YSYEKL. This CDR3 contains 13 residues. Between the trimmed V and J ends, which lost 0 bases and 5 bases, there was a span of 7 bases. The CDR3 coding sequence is TGCGCCAGCAGCCAAGATTCGGTGGAGACCCAGTACTTC. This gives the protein CASSQDSVETQYF.

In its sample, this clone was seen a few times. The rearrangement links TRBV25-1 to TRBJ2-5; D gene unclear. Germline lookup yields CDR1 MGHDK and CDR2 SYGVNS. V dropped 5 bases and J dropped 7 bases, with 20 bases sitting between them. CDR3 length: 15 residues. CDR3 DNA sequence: TGTGCCAGCAGTCCCCGGGCAGAATCTCAGCGGACCCAGTACTTC. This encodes CASSPRAESQRTQYF.

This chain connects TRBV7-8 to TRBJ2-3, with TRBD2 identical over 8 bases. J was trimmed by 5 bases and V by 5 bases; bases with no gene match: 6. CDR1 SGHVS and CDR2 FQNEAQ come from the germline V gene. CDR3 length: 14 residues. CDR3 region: CASSISGTRDTQYF. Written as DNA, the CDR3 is TGTGCCAGCAGCATTAGCGGGACAAGAGATACGCAGTATTTT.

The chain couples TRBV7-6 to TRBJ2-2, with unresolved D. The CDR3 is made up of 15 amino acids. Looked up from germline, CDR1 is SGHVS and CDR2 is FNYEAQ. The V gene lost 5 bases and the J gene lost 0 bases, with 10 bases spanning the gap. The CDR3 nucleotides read TGTGCCAGCAGCAGGAGTCGCGCGAACACCGGGGAGCTGTTTTTT. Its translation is CASSRSRANTGELFF. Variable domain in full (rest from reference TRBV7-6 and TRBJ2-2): GAGVSQSPRYKVTKRGQDVALRCDPISGHVSLYWYRQALGQGPEFLTYFNYEAQQDKSGLPNDRFSAERPEGSISTLTIQRTEQRDSAMYRCASSRSRANTGELFFGEGSRLTVL.

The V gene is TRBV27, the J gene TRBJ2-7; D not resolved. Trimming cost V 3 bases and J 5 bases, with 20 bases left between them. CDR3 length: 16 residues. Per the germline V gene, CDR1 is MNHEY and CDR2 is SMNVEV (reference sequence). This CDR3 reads CASSFYGSPNPHEQYF. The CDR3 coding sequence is TGTGCCAGCAGTTTCTATGGCTCCCCGAATCCCCACGAGCAGTACTTC.

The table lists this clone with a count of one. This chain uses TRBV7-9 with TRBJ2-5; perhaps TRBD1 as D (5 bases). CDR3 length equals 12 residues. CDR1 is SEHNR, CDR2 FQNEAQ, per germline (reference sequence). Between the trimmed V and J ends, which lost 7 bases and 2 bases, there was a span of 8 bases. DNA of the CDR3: TGTGCCAGCAAAGGGGTACAAGAGACCCAGTACTTC. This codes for CASKGVQETQYF.

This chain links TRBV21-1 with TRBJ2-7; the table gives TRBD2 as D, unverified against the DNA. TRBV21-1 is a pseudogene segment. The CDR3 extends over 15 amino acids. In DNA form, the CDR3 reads TGTGCCAGCAGAGCCTCTAGCGGGAGATTCTACGAGCAGTACTTC. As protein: CASRASSGRFYEQYF.

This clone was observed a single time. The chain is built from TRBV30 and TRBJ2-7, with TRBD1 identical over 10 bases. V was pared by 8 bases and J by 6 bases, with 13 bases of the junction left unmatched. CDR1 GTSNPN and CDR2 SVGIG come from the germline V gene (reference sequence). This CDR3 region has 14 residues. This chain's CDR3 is CASRRDRGTSEQYF. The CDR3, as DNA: TGTGCCAGTAGGAGGGACAGGGGTACAAGCGAGCAGTACTTC.

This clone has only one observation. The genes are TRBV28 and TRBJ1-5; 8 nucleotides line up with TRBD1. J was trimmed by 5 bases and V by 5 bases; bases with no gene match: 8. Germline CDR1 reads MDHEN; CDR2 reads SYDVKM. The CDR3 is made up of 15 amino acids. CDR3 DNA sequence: TGTGCCAGCAGTCCCAGGACAGGGTCAGATCAGCCCCAGCATTTT. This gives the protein CASSPRTGSDQPQHF. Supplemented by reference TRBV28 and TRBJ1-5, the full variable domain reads DVKVTQSSRYLVKRTGEKVFLECVQDMDHENMFWYRQDPGLGLRLIYFSYDVKMKEKGDIPEGYSVSREKKERFSLILESASTNQTSMYLCASSPRTGSDQPQHFGDGTRLSIL.

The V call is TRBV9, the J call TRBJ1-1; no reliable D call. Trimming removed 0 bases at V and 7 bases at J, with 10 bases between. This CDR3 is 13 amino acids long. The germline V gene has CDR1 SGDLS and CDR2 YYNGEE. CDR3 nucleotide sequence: TGTGCCAGCAGCGTAGATCGGCCGCTTGAAGCTTTCTTT. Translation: CASSVDRPLEAFF.

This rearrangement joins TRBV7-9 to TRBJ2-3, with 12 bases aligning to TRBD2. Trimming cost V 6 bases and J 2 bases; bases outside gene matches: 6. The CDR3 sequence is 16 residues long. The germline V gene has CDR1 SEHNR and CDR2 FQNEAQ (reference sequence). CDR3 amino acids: CASSRPSGRVTDTQYF. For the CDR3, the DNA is TGTGCCAGCAGTCGACCTAGCGGGAGGGTCACAGATACGCAGTATTTT.

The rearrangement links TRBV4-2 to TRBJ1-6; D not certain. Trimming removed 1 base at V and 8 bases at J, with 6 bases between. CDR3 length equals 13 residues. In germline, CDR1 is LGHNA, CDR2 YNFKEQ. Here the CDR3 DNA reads TGTGCCAGCAGCCAAGGTCCGGATTCACCCCTCCACTTT. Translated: CASSQGPDSPLHF.

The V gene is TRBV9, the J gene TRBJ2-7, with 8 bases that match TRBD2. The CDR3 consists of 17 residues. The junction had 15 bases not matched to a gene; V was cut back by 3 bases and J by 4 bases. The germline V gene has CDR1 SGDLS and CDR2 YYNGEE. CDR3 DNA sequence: TGTGCCAGCAGCGGGAACTCGAATAGCGGGACCCCTTACGAGCAGTACTTC. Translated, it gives CASSGNSNSGTPYEQYF.

CDR3 protein: CASSVGPDTGELFF. The CDR3 DNA follows: TGTGCCAGCAGCGTAGGACCGGACACCGGGGAGCTGTTTTTT. The genes are TRBV9 and TRBJ2-2; the D is unclear. Germline assignment: CDR1 SGDLS and CDR2 YYNGEE. The V end lost 0 bases, the J end lost 3 bases, and 6 bases lay between the germline ends. The CDR3 extends over 14 amino acids.

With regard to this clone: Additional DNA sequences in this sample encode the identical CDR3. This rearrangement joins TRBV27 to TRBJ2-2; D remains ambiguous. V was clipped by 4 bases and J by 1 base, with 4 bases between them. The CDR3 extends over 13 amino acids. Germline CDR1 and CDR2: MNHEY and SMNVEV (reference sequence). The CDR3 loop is CASSSLNTGELFF. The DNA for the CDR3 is TGTGCCAGCAGTTCACTGAACACCGGGGAGCTGTTTTTT.

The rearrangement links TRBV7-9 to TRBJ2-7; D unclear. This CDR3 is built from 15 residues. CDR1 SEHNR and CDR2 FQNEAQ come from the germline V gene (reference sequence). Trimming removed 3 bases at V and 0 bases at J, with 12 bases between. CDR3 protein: CASSFSAAVSYEQYF. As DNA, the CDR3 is TGTGCCAGCAGCTTCAGCGCGGCAGTCTCCTACGAGCAGTACTTC.

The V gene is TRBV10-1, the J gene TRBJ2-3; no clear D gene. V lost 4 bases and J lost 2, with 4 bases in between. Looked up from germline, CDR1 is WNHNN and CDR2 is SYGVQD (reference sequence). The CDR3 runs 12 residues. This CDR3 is CASSGATDTQYF. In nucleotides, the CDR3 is TGCGCCAGCAGTGGGGCCACAGATACGCAGTATTTT.

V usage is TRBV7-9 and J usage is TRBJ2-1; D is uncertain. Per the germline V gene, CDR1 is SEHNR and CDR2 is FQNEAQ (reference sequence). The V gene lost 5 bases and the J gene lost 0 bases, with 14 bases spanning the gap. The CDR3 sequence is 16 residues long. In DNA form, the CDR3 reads TGTGCCAGCAGCCCAGCGATTGTTGGCTCCTACAATGAGCAGTTCTTC. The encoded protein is CASSPAIVGSYNEQFF.

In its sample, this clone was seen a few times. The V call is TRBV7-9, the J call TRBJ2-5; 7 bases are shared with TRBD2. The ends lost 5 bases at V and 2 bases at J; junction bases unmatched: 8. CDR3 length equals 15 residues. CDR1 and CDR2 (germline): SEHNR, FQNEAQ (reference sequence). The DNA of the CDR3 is TGTGCCAGCAGCGAAAACGGACTAGAACAAGAGACCCAGTACTTC. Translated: CASSENGLEQETQYF.

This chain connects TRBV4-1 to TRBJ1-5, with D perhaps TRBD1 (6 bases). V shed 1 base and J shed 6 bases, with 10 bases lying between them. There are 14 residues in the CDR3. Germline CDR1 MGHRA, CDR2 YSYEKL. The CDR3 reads CASSQVGGGQPQHF. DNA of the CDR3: TGCGCCAGCAGCCAAGTGGGGGGCGGTCAGCCCCAGCATTTT.

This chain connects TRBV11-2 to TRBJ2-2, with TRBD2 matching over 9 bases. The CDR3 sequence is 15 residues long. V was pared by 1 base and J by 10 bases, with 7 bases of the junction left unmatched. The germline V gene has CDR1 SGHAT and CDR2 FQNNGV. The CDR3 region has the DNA TGTGCCAGCAGCTTAGGAGTAGCGGGAGCGGTGGAGCTGTTTTTT. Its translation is CASSLGVAGAVELFF.

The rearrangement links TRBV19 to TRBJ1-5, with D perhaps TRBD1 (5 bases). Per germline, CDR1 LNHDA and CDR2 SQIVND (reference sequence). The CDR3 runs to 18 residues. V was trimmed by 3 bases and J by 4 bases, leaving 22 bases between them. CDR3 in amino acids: CASSIPRGSGVGNQPQHF. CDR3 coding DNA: TGTGCCAGTAGTATCCCCCGGGGGTCGGGGGTAGGGAATCAGCCCCAGCATTTT.

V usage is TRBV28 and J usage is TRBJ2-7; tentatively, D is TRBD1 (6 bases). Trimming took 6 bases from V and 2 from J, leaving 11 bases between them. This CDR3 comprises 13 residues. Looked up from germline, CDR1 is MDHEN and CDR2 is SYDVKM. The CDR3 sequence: CASRVDSTYEQYF. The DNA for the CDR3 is TGTGCCAGCAGGGTGGACAGCACCTACGAGCAGTACTTC.

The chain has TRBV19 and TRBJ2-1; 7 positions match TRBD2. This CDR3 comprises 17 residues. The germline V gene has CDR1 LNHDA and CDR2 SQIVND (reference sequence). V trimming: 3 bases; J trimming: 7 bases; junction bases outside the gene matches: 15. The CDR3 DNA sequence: TGTGCCAGTAGTATGCCCCCCTATGCGGGAGAGGGGAATGAGCAGTTCTTC. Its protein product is CASSMPPYAGEGNEQFF.

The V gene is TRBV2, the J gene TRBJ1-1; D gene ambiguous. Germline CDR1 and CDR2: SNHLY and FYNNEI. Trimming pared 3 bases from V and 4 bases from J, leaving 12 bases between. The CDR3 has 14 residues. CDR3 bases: TGTGCCAGCAGTGAGACCGGGTTTGGCACTGAAGCTTTCTTT. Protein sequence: CASSETGFGTEAFF.

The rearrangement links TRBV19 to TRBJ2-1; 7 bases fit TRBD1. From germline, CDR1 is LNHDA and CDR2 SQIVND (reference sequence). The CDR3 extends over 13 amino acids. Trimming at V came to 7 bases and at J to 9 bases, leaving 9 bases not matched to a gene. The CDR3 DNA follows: TGTGCCAGTACCCATCAGGGGGACAGTGAGCAGTTCTTC. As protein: CASTHQGDSEQFF.

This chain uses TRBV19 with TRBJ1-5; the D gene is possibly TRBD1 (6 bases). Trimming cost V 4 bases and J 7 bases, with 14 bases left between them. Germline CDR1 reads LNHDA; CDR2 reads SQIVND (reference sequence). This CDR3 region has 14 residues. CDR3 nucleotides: TGTGCCAGTAGTACTCAGGGGATAGGGCAGCCCCAGCATTTT. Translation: CASSTQGIGQPQHF.

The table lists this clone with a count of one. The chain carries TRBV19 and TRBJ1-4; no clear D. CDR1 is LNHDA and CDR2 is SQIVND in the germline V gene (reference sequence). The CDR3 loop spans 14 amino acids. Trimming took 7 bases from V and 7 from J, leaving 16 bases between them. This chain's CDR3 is CASKRVGKSEKLFF. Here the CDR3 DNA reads TGTGCCAGTAAAAGAGTGGGGAAGAGTGAAAAACTGTTTTTT.

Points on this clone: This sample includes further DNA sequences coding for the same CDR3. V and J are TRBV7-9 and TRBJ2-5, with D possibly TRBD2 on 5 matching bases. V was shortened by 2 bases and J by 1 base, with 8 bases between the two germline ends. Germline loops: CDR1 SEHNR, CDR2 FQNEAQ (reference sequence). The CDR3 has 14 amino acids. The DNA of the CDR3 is TGTGCCAGCAGCTTACGGGCGGGCCAAGAGACCCAGTACTTC. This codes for CASSLRAGQETQYF.

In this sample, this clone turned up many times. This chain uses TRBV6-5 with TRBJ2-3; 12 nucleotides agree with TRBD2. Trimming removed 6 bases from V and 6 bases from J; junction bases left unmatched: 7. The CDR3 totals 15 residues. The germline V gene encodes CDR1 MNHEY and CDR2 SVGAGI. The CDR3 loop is CASRPSGRASDTQYF. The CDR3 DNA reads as TGTGCCAGCAGACCTAGCGGGAGGGCCTCCGATACGCAGTATTTT.

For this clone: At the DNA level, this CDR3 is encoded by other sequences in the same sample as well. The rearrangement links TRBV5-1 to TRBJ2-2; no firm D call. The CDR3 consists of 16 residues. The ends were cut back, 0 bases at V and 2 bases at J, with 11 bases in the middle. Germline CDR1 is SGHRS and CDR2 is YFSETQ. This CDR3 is CASSLEGRPNTGELFF. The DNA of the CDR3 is TGCGCCAGCAGCTTGGAGGGCAGACCCAACACCGGGGAGCTGTTTTTT.